A selection of T cell receptor beta chains follows, all from one sample in a study of T cell responses to AZD1222 COVID-19 vaccine. Measured with immunoSEQ multiplex PCR; TCRdb has only the in-frame clones, and not every one. Of about 100,000 clones listed, 87% are singletons. Sequenced here: peripheral blood, sampled on day 0 of AZD1222 vaccination. The origin of the receptors is an adult in good health. CDR3s include the opening cysteine and the closing phenylalanine or tryptophan. Each record gives: clone size, J gene, D gene, V gene, CDR3 protein, CDR3 DNA. The D gene is left open where the match is weak. Only part of the rows carry a size: once, few, many, or a class if the clone is expanded.

clone_size: -; j_call: TRBJ2-7; d_call: -; v_call: TRBV6-2/TRBV6-3; cdr3_aa: CASSLDNRAYEQYF; cdr3_nt: TGTGCCAGCAGTTTAGACAACAGAGCCTACGAGCAGTACTTC
clone_size: once; j_call: TRBJ2-3; d_call: TRBD1; v_call: TRBV6-5; cdr3_aa: CASREDRGRTDTQYF; cdr3_nt: TGTGCCAGCAGGGAGGACAGGGGCCGCACAGATACGCAGTATTTT
clone_size: -; j_call: TRBJ2-1; d_call: -; v_call: TRBV24-1; cdr3_aa: CATSDRATATNEQFF; cdr3_nt: TGTGCCACCAGTGATCGCGCCACTGCGACCAATGAGCAGTTCTTC
clone_size: -; j_call: TRBJ1-1; d_call: -; v_call: TRBV5-5; cdr3_aa: CASSLSKNDLMNTEAFF; cdr3_nt: TGTGCCAGCAGCTTGTCGAAGAATGACCTAATGAACACTGAAGCTTTCTTT
clone_size: -; j_call: TRBJ1-2; d_call: -; v_call: TRBV24-1; cdr3_aa: CATSDSGGAGTNYGYTF; cdr3_nt: TGTGCCACCAGTGATTCGGGGGGGGCCGGGACTAACTATGGCTACACCTTC
clone_size: -; j_call: TRBJ2-7; d_call: -; v_call: TRBV12-3/TRBV12-4; cdr3_aa: CASSPGTYEQYF; cdr3_nt: TGTGCCAGCAGTCCCGGGACCTACGAGCAGTACTTC
clone_size: -; j_call: TRBJ2-1; d_call: -; v_call: TRBV29-1; cdr3_aa: CSAPDGFGQFF; cdr3_nt: TGCAGCGCCCCGGATGGGTTTGGGCAGTTCTTC
clone_size: -; j_call: TRBJ1-5; d_call: -; v_call: TRBV13; cdr3_aa: CASSLFGQQPQHF; cdr3_nt: TGTGCCAGCAGCTTATTCGGGCAACAGCCCCAGCATTTT
clone_size: -; j_call: TRBJ1-5; d_call: -; v_call: TRBV18; cdr3_aa: CASSKGHGNQPQHF; cdr3_nt: TGTGCCAGCTCAAAAGGCCACGGCAATCAGCCCCAGCATTTT
clone_size: -; j_call: TRBJ1-2; d_call: -; v_call: TRBV2; cdr3_aa: CAGNKANYGYTF; cdr3_nt: TGTGCCGGAAATAAAGCTAACTATGGCTACACCTTC
clone_size: -; j_call: TRBJ2-7; d_call: -; v_call: TRBV5-1; cdr3_aa: CASSTVTAREQYF; cdr3_nt: TGCGCCAGCAGCACCGTAACGGCGCGGGAGCAGTACTTC
clone_size: -; j_call: TRBJ2-7; d_call: TRBD2; v_call: TRBV6-1; cdr3_aa: CASSERSGRYEQYF; cdr3_nt: TGTGCCAGCAGTGAACGTAGCGGGAGGTATGAGCAGTACTTC
clone_size: -; j_call: TRBJ2-1; d_call: -; v_call: TRBV6-5; cdr3_aa: CASRGRYNEQFF; cdr3_nt: TGTGCCAGCAGAGGGCGGTACAATGAGCAGTTCTTC
clone_size: -; j_call: TRBJ1-6; d_call: -; v_call: TRBV24-1; cdr3_aa: CATRARGYNSPLHF; cdr3_nt: TGTGCCACCAGAGCAAGGGGGTATAATTCACCCCTCCACTTT